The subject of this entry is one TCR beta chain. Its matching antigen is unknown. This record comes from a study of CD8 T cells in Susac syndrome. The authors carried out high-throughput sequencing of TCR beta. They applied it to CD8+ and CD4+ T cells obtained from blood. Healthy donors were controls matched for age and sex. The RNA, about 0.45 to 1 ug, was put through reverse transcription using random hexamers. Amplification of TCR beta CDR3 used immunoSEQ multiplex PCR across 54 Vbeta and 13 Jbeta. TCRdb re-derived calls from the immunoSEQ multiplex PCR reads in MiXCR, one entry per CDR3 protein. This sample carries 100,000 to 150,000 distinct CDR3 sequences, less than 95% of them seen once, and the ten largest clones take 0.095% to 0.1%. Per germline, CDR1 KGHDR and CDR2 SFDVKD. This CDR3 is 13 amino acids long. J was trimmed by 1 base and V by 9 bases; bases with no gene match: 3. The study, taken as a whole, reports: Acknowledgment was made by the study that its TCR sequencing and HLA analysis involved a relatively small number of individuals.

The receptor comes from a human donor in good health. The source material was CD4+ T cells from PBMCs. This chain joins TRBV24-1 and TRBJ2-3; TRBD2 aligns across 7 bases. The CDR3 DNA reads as TGTGCCACCGGTCTAGCGGGCACAGATACGCAGTATTTT. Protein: CATGLAGTDTQYF.